The 5 T cell receptor beta chains listed next were all sequenced from one sample in a study of graft-versus-host responses after intestinal transplantation. CFSE-labeled responder cells (about 200,000) were plated with about 200,000 irradiated, violet-dye-labeled stimulator cells. Using immunoSEQ multiplex PCR, the repertoire was profiled, and TCRdb retains in-frame clones only, with some absent. The table includes 20,000 to 25,000 clones, roughly 44% detected once. This specimen consisted of alloreactive CD8+ T cells from a mixed lymphocyte reaction culture, obtained before transplantation. As to subset: CFSE-low proliferating T cells sorted from roughly six-day pre-transplant mixed lymphocyte reaction (GvH or HvG direction). The receptor set was obtained from a human patient who was an organ donor for intestinal transplantation.

This clone was seen only a few times. This chain connects TRBV7-9 to TRBJ2-2; D not resolved. V was trimmed by 4 bases and J by 7 bases, leaving 10 bases between them. This CDR3 has 13 amino acids. Germline CDR1 is SEHNR and CDR2 is FQNEAQ (reference sequence). The CDR3 is CASSYRVNGELFF. CDR3 coding DNA: TGTGCCAGCAGCTATAGGGTGAACGGGGAGCTGTTTTTT. Combining the CDR3 with reference TRBV7-9 and TRBJ2-2 gives the whole variable domain DTGVSQNPRHKITKRGQNVTFRCDPISEHNRLYWYRQTLGQGPEFLTYFQNEAQLEKSRLLSDRFSAERPKGSFSTLEIQRTEQGDSAMYLCASSYRVNGELFFGEGSRLTVL.

The rearrangement links TRBV27 to TRBJ2-3; D gene uncertain. V lost 3 bases, J lost 0 bases, and 10 bases lay in between. Germline CDR1 reads MNHEY; CDR2 reads SMNVEV (reference sequence). CDR3 size: 15 residues. The CDR3 spells CASSLIALSTDTQYF. The CDR3 nucleotides are TGTGCCAGCAGTTTGATCGCGCTTAGCACAGATACGCAGTATTTT.

The sample holds a few counts of this clone. The rearrangement uses TRBV4-1 and TRBJ1-3; D is ambiguous. Germline loops: CDR1 MGHRA, CDR2 YSYEKL. The V and J ends lost 0 bases and 3 bases respectively, with 9 bases between them. The CDR3 runs 15 residues. The CDR3 bases are TGCGCCAGCAGCCAAGACAGAGGGATTGGAAACACCATATATTTT. As protein: CASSQDRGIGNTIYF.

This sequence joins TRBV19 and TRBJ1-2; D is ambiguous. Germline CDR1 LNHDA, CDR2 SQIVND (reference sequence). CDR3 length: 17 residues. With 2 bases removed from V and 4 bases from J, the gap between germline ends came to 20 bases. In DNA, the CDR3 is TGTGCCAGTAGTATAAGGCTGAAAAATAGAAAGACCTATGGCTACACCTTC. It encodes CASSIRLKNRKTYGYTF.

The rearrangement joins TRBV11-2 to TRBJ2-3, with TRBD2 matching over 9 bases. This CDR3 contains 14 residues. The ends lost 1 base at V and 4 bases at J; junction bases unmatched: 0. Germline values: CDR1 SGHAT, CDR2 FQNNGV. CDR3 DNA sequence: TGTGCCAGCAGCTTAGGCGGGAGGGCAGATACGCAGTATTTT. Protein product: CASSLGGRADTQYF.